This TCR beta chain was captured in a study of blood T cell repertoires in COVID-19. As for the study in general: The United States, Italy and Spain provided the acute and convalescent COVID-19 samples. Sample material is recorded as cDNA or gDNA derived from T cells, B-cell-depleted T cells, or PBMCs.

The length of the CDR3 is 15 residues. CDR1 is LGHDT and CDR2 is YNNKEL in the germline V gene (reference sequence). Trimming took off 2 bases at V and 10 bases at J, with 20 bases between the two ends. How the authors handled the data: Amplifying reference gene primers gave estimates of nucleated cell counts. Sequencing was performed with immunoSEQ multiplex PCR; in TCRdb, only in-frame clones are kept and a portion is missing. V, J and clone size derive from that table, while D and trimming were established from the DNA sequence. The sample has a few hundred thousand clones; about 90% are singletons.

Sample: peripheral blood. The chain joins TRBV3-1 (or the pseudogene TRBV3-2) to TRBJ2-5; D is perhaps TRBD1 (6 bases). This clonotype was sampled from a man younger than 35 with active or convalescent COVID-19. CDR3 protein: CASSQNTGPPRDQYF. CDR3 nucleotides: TGTGCCAGCAGCCAAAACACAGGGCCCCCTCGGGACCAGTACTTC.